This T cell receptor (beta chain) was profiled in a study of T-cell reconstitution after alpha-beta-depleted transplantation in children. Overall study results and limits: In patients about two months after transplant, alpha-beta T cells reportedly arose from several hundred expanded graft clones. Newly produced T cells mostly provided counts and TCRbeta diversity after one year, as hyperexpanded clones declined.

Preparing the TCRbeta library involved the use of unique molecular identifiers. In TCRdb, the PCR reads were re-called with MiXCR into one record per CDR3 protein. The sample shows more than 400,000 distinct CDR3 sequences, over 10% of them seen only once. To note about this clonotype: The target antigen is unknown.

Sample: PBMCs, mostly from graft donor cells, taken 180 days after TCRalphabeta/CD19-depleted stem cell transplant. The TCR was taken from a female patient aged 2-9 years who had a stem cell transplant for aplastic anemia, so the T cells may come from the graft donor.

As DNA, the CDR3 is TGTGCCAGCAGTTTCCAGTTTAGGTACAGGGCTAGGAGTGCCAACTATGGCTACACCTTC. Amino acid sequence: CASSFQFRYRARSANYGYTF. The chain couples TRBV28 to TRBJ1-2; possible D gene TRBD1, 6 bases. Germline V gene lookup returns CDR1 MDHEN and CDR2 SYDVKM. This CDR3 has 20 residues. V lost 3 bases and J 2 bases, leaving 28 bases between the germline ends.